This T cell receptor beta chain derives from a study of blood T cell repertoires in COVID-19. As for the study in general: Specimens from acute and convalescent COVID-19 originated in the United States, Italy and Spain. PBMCs, B-cell-depleted T cells, or T cells provided the cDNA or gDNA that made up the material.

Original handling: Amplification of reference gene primers provided the estimated nucleated cell counts. Some clones are missing from TCRdb's copy, which holds only in-frame ones; the method was immunoSEQ multiplex PCR. V, J and clone size are taken as reported in that table, and D and trimming were inferred from the DNA itself. Altogether approximately 210,000 clones are present, less than 90% being singletons, with the ten largest covering roughly 0.69%. The sample consisted of peripheral blood. The sequence derives from a man aged 40-49 years with acute or convalescent COVID-19.

The CDR3, as DNA: TGTGCCAGCAGCTTAATGTCAGGGACTGCTGGAAACACCATATATTTT. Translating gives CASSLMSGTAGNTIYF. This chain joins TRBV7-2 and TRBJ1-3; perhaps TRBD1 as D (5 bases). CDR1 and CDR2 (germline): SGHTA, FQGNSA. There are 16 residues in the CDR3. Trimming pared 2 bases from V and 2 bases from J, leaving 13 bases between.